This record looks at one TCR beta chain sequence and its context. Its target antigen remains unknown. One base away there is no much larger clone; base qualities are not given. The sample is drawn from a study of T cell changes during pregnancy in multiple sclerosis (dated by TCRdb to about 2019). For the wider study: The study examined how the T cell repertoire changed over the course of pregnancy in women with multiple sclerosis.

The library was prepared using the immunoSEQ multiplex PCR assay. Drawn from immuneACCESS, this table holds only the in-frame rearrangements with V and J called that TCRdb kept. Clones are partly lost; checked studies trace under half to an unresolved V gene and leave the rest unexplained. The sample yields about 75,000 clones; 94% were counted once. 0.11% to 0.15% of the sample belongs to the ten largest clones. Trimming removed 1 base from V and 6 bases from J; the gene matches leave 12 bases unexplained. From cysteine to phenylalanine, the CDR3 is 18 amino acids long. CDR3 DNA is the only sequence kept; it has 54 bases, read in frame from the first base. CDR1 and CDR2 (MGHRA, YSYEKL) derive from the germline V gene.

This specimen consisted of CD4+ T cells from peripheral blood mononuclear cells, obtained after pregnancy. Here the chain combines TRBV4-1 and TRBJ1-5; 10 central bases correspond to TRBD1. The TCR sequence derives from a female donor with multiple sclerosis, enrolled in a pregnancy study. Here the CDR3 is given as CASSQAGTGEGGFQPQHF. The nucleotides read TGCGCCAGCAGCCAAGCCGGGACAGGGGAGGGAGGGTTTCAGCCCCAGCATTTT.